This T cell receptor (beta chain) was retrieved from a study of Ad26.COV2.S vaccination and SARS-CoV-2 variants. Study information: The study gave Ad26.COV2.S intramuscularly, once or twice 56 days apart.

TCRdb's copy holds only in-frame clones and misses some; the assay was immunoSEQ multiplex PCR. The sample includes approximately 360,000 clones, 83% of them seen just once. Germline CDR1 is MNHEY and CDR2 is SVGAGI. This CDR3 region has 15 residues. V lost 4 bases, J lost 5 bases, and 10 bases stayed unmatched. Treatment meaning: 15 to 20 received Ad26.COV2.S at low or high dose, single or two shots; roughly 5 received placebo; per-sample allocation not given. Samples came from day 63 after the first vaccine or placebo injection. This TCR came from a person between 18 and 65 years old who received the Ad26.COV2.S COVID-19 vaccine or a placebo. The chain employs TRBV6-5 and TRBJ1-1, with TRBD1 matching over 7 bases. The input for sequencing was peripheral blood, taken in a trial of Ad26.COV2.S vaccine versus placebo. CDR3 sequence reads: CASSLRQGRRTEAFF. CDR3 in DNA: TGTGCCAGCAGTTTACGACAGGGTAGGAGGACTGAAGCTTTCTTT.